Below are 13 T cell receptor beta chains sequenced from a single sample in a study of T cell repertoires in cytomegalovirus infection. These TCRs' antigens remain unknown. From the reads, TCRdb called clonotypes with MiXCR, one entry per CDR3 protein. The sample yields some 480,000 distinct CDR3 sequences, 33% seen once. The sample consisted of cultured PBMCs, taken from culture after CMV antigen stimulation. All receptors come from a human donor in good health (CMV status not recorded). Some clones in this sample may be carry-over from other donors' samples.

This clonotype came up a few times. A much larger clone differs by one base, so this may be a read error. This rearrangement joins TRBV12-3 or TRBV12-4 to TRBJ2-5, with 13 bases aligning to TRBD2. The V and J ends lost 5 bases and 5 bases, in that order; junction bases with no gene match: 2. This CDR3 region has 14 residues. The DNA of the CDR3 is TGTGCCAGCAGTCGGACTAGCGGGAGTGAGACCCAGTACTTC. Translation: CASSRTSGSETQYF.

In its sample, this clonotype was seen a few times. V usage is TRBV28 and J usage is TRBJ2-7; 11 bases map to TRBD2. The V and J ends lost 10 bases and 4 bases, in that order; junction bases with no gene match: 6. The germline V gene encodes CDR1 MDHEN and CDR2 SYDVKM. The CDR3 is made up of 13 amino acids. The CDR3 bases are TGTGCCACTGTAGCGGGAGGGCCTTACGAGCAGTACTTC. Amino acid sequence: CATVAGGPYEQYF.

The chain couples TRBV9 to TRBJ2-6, with 10 bases matching TRBD1. Germline CDR1 reads SGDLS; CDR2 reads YYNGEE. The V and J ends lost 3 bases and 2 bases, in that order; junction bases with no gene match: 8. The length of the CDR3 is 18 residues. The chain's CDR3 is CASSDLRQGAPGANVLTF. CDR3 bases: TGTGCCAGCAGCGACCTAAGACAGGGGGCACCTGGGGCCAACGTCCTGACTTTC.

The CDR3 is CASSPSGTSRKQYV. The CDR3 DNA is TGTGCCAGCAGCCCCTCCGGGACTAGCCGGAAGCAGTACGTC. This chain links TRBV6-2 or TRBV6-3 with TRBJ2-7, with 9 bases matching TRBD2. CDR1 MNHEY and CDR2 SVGEGT come from the germline V gene. This CDR3 has 14 residues. The V gene end was trimmed by 6 bases and the J gene end by 8 bases; junction bases not matched to a gene: 11.

This clonotype was seen more than once but under ten times. The gene calls are TRBV7-8 and TRBJ1-2, with 7 bases that match TRBD1. Germline values: CDR1 SGHVS, CDR2 FQNEAQ. V was pared by 5 bases and J by 5 bases, with 11 bases of the junction left unmatched. The CDR3 loop spans 15 amino acids. The CDR3 region is CASSQTGQAIYGYTF. The DNA for the CDR3 is TGTGCCAGCAGCCAAACCGGACAGGCGATATATGGCTACACCTTC.

The chain couples TRBV2 to TRBJ2-5; either TRBD1 or TRBD2 may fit D (5 bases each). The V gene's germline CDR1 is SNHLY and CDR2 FYNNEI. The CDR3 length is 13 residues. Trimming pared 8 bases from V and 0 bases from J, leaving 10 bases between. CDR3 DNA: TGTGCCAGCTTCGAGGGGCACCAAGAGACCCAGTACTTC. Its translation is CASFEGHQETQYF.

V and J are TRBV5-6 and TRBJ2-5; D not certain. The germline V and J ends were trimmed by 0 bases and 2 bases, with 8 bases remaining between them. CDR3 length equals 14 residues. Germline V lookup: CDR1 SGHDT, CDR2 YYEEEE. The CDR3 spells CASSLGAIQETQYF. In nucleotides, the CDR3 is TGTGCCAGCAGCTTGGGTGCAATTCAAGAGACCCAGTACTTC.

The CDR3 reads CASTRVETVNTEAFF. CDR3 nucleotides: TGTGCCAGCACTCGCGTTGAGACAGTGAACACTGAAGCTTTCTTT. The rearrangement uses TRBV5-4 and TRBJ1-1; possibly TRBD1 for D (5 bases). This CDR3 spans 15 amino acids. The germline gives CDR1 SGHNT, CDR2 YYREEE (reference sequence). The V gene lost 6 bases and the J gene lost 0 bases, with 15 bases spanning the gap.

This chain links TRBV5-6 with TRBJ2-1, with 14 bases identical to TRBD2. Germline CDR1 reads SGHDT; CDR2 reads YYEEEE. Unmatched junction bases numbered 9, after V lost 3 bases and J lost 1 base. The CDR3 covers 19 residues. The DNA of the CDR3 is TGTGCCAGCAGCTCCTACTCCCGACTAGCGGGAGGGTCCTACAATGAGCAGTTCTTC. Amino acids: CASSSYSRLAGGSYNEQFF.

The gene calls are TRBV12-3 or TRBV12-4 and TRBJ2-1; the match to TRBD2 covers 12 bases. V shed 4 bases, J shed 15 bases, and the junction held 10 bases outside the gene matches. This CDR3 spans 14 amino acids. The CDR3 loop reads CASSSQRLAGVMFF. CDR3 nucleotide sequence: TGTGCCAGCAGTTCTCAAAGACTAGCGGGAGTAATGTTCTTC.

V and J are TRBV4-3 and TRBJ2-5; D perhaps matches TRBD2 (5 bases). The CDR3 contains 12 residues. Per the germline V gene, CDR1 is LGHNA and CDR2 is YSLEER. V lost 0 bases to trimming and J lost 8 bases, with 7 bases between them. The CDR3 spells CASSQDRGTQYF. The CDR3 coding sequence is TGCGCCAGCAGCCAAGATCGGGGTACCCAGTACTTC.

This clonotype turned up a few times. The chain is built from TRBV19 and TRBJ1-1; D gene unclear. This CDR3 has 12 residues. The ends were cut back, 4 bases at V and 2 bases at J, with 5 bases in the middle. Germline CDR1 LNHDA, CDR2 SQIVND (reference sequence). The CDR3 here is CASSTSNTEAFF. The CDR3 bases are TGTGCCAGTAGTACATCAAACACTGAAGCTTTCTTT.

This clonotype was observed a handful of times. The chain is built from TRBV7-2 and TRBJ2-6; D uncertain. The length of the CDR3 is 15 residues. V lost 0 bases and J 1 base, leaving 4 bases between the germline ends. The germline CDR1 and CDR2 sequences are SGHTA and FQGNSA. CDR3: CASSLAVSGANVLTF. DNA of the CDR3: TGTGCCAGCAGCTTAGCCGTTTCTGGGGCCAACGTCCTGACTTTC.